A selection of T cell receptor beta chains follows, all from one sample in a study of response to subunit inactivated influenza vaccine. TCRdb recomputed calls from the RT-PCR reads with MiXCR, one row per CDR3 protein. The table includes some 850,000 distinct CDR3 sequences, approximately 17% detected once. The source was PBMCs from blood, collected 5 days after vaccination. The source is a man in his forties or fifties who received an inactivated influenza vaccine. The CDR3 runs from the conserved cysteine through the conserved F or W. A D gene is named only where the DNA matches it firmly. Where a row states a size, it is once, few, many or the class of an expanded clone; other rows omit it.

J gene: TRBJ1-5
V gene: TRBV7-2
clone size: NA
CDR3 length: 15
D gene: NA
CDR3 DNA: TGTGCCAGCAGCGCAGGACTGATTAGCAATCAGCCCCAGCATTTT
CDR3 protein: CASSAGLISNQPQHF

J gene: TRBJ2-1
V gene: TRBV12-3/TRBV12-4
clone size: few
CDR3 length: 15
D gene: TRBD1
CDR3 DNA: TGTGCCAGCATAGTAGACAGGGGAGCGTACAATGAGCAGTTCTTC
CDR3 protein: CASIVDRGAYNEQFF

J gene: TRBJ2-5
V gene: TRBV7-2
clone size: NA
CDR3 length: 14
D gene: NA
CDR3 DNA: TGTGCCAGCAGCTTACTGATAGGCCCGGAGACCCAGTACTTC
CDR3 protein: CASSLLIGPETQYF

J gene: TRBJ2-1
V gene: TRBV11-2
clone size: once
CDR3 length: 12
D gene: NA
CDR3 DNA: TGTGCCAGCAGCCTTGACAGGGAGGCACAGTTCTTC
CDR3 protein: CASSLDREAQFF

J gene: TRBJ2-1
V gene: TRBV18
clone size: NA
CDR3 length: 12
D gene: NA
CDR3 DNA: TGTGCCAGCTCACCTTCGGGGACCCAGCAGTTCTTC
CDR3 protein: CASSPSGTQQFF

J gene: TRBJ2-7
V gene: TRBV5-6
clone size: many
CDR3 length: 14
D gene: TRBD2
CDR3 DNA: TGTGCCAGCAGCTTCTCGGGAGGCGGTTACGAGCAGTACTTC
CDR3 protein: CASSFSGGGYEQYF

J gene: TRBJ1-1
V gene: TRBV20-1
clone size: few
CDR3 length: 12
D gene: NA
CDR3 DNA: TGCAGTGCTAGAGGGGACACCTTTGAAGCTTTCTTT
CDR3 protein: CSARGDTFEAFF

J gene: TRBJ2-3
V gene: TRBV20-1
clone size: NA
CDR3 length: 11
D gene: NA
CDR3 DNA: TGCAGTGCGCAGAAAACAGATACGCAGTATTTT
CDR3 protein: CSAQKTDTQYF

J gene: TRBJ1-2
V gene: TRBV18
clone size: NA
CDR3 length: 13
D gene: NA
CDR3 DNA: TGTGCCAGCTCACCTACGGGTTCGGGTGGCTACACCTTC
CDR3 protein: CASSPTGSGGYTF

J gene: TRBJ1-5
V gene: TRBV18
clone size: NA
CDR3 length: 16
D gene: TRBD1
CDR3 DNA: TGTGCCAGCTCATTGGTAACCGGACAGGGAAATCAGCCCCAGCATTTT
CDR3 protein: CASSLVTGQGNQPQHF

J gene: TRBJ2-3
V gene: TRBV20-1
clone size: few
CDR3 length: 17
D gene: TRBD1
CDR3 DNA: TGCAGTGCTAGAGCCACACCGGGACAGGGGCCCCCAGATACGCAGTATTTT
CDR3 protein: CSARATPGQGPPDTQYF

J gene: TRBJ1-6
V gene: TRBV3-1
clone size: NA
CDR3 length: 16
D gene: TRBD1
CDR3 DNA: TGTGCCAGCAGCCAAGCAGGGACAGGGAATGGTTCACCCCTCCACTTT
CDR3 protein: CASSQAGTGNGSPLHF

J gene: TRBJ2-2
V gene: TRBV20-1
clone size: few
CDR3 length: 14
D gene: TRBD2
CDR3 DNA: TGCAGTGCCCAAACTAGCGGAGGGACCGGGGAGCTGTTTTTT
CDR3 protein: CSAQTSGGTGELFF

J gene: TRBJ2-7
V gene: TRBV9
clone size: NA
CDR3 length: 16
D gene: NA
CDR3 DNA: TGTGCCAGCAGCCGAACTCCCGGGACCAACTCCTACGAGCAGTACTTC
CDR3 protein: CASSRTPGTNSYEQYF

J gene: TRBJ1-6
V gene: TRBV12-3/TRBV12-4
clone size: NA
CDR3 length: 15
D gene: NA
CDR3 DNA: TGTGCCAGCAGTTTACTTGGGCAGGGGAAGTCACCCCTCCACTTT
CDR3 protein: CASSLLGQGKSPLHF

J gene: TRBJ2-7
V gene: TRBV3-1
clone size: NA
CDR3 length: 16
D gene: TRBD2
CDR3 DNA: TGTGCCAGCAGCCCGGGGACTAGCGGGTTCTACTACGAGCAGTACTTC
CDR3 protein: CASSPGTSGFYYEQYF